This T cell receptor (beta chain) was sequenced in a study of T cells in tuberculosis. Study details: Blood was taken before or within 7 days of anti-tuberculosis therapy.

Some clones are missing from TCRdb's copy, which holds only in-frame ones; the method was immunoSEQ multiplex PCR. The sample includes 25,000 to 40,000 clones, 70% to 90% of them seen just once. Details on this clone: Its matching antigen is unknown.

The V end lost 5 bases, the J end lost 9 bases, and 14 bases lay between the germline ends. Germline values: CDR1 MNHEY, CDR2 SVGAGI. The CDR3 sequence is 12 residues long. Time point in this sample: new active TB diagnosis, blood taken before or within 7 days of starting treatment. Overall study findings and caveats: Cases with active tuberculosis were adults, while controls were adolescents.

The chain carries TRBV6-5 and TRBJ2-7; D is perhaps TRBD1 (6 bases). The sequence was collected from an adult with tuberculosis. This sample comprised PBMCs, obtained at tuberculosis diagnosis. In DNA form, the CDR3 reads TGTGCCAGCAGTGTGCAGGGGCGAACGCAGTACTTC. Residues: CASSVQGRTQYF.